These 21 T cell receptor beta chains share one sample of origin, sequenced in a study of human T cells and chemical hapten exposure. Time point indicated: patch test 1, 2 weeks after DPC sensitization. Treatment denoted: therapeutic diphenylcyclopropenone sensitization with weekly scalp DPC. Each CDR3 protein gets one entry after TCRdb re-called the RACE reads with MiXCR. The top ten hold approximately 8.9% of the sample, which has some 350,000 distinct CDR3 sequences, about 7% seen once. Here the sequenced sample was whole blood, taken in connection with sensitization to the hapten diphenylcyclopropenone (DPC). The source is a woman aged 18-29 years with alopecia areata. Some clones in this sample may be carry-over from other donors' samples.

There are many counts of this clonotype. This CDR3 reads CASSSPSVGTDTQYF. For the CDR3, the DNA is TGTGCCAGCAGTTCCCCCTCTGTCGGCACAGATACGCAGTATTTT. The chain recombines TRBV12-3 or TRBV12-4 with TRBJ2-3, with D unresolved. V dropped 4 bases and J dropped 1 base, with 12 bases sitting between them. CDR3 length equals 15 residues.

This chain connects TRBV7-2 to TRBJ1-3; a weak D match, TRBD1 (5 bases). Trimming took off 3 bases at V and 0 bases at J, with 9 bases between the two ends. This CDR3 is 15 amino acids long. Germline CDR1 is SGHTA and CDR2 is FQGNSA. The DNA of the CDR3 is TGTGCCAGCAGCTTCACAGGCCTCTCTGGAAACACCATATATTTT. It codes for CASSFTGLSGNTIYF.

This clonotype was seen a few times. This chain connects TRBV5-1 to TRBJ2-7; D possibly matches TRBD1 or TRBD2 (5 bases each). Trimming stripped 1 base from V and 4 bases from J, with 12 bases between. From germline, CDR1 is SGHRS and CDR2 YFSETQ. This CDR3 contains 14 residues. Here the CDR3 DNA reads TGCGCCAGCAGCTTGTCGGTCGGGGCTTACGAGCAGTACTTC. This translates into CASSLSVGAYEQYF. Based on the CDR3 plus reference TRBV5-1 and TRBJ2-7, the full variable domain is KAGVTQTPRYLIKTRGQQVTLSCSPISGHRSVSWYQQTPGQGLQFLFEYFSETQRNKGNFPGRFSGRQFSNSRSEMNVSTLELGDSALYLCASSLSVGAYEQYFGPGTRLTVT.

The chain carries TRBV27 and TRBJ1-5; 11 bases line up with TRBD1. V gave up 5 bases and J gave up 6 bases; unmatched junction bases: 6. Germline loops: CDR1 MNHEY, CDR2 SMNVEV (reference sequence). The CDR3 is made up of 15 amino acids. The CDR3 DNA reads TGTGCCAGCAGTCCGAGGACAGGGGGCGGTCAGCCCCAGCATTTT. It encodes CASSPRTGGGQPQHF.

This clonotype has at least ten counts. J is TRBJ2-7 and V is TRBV27, with D perhaps matching TRBD2 (5 bases). Germline V gene sequence: CDR1 MNHEY, CDR2 SMNVEV (reference sequence). The CDR3 loop spans 12 amino acids. V lost 6 bases and J 6 bases, leaving 12 bases between the germline ends. DNA of the CDR3: TGTGCCAGCAGCGACCTAGCCCTCGAGCAGTACTTC. It yields the protein CASSDLALEQYF.

This clonotype was seen repeatedly, ten times or more. The chain recombines TRBV4-3 with TRBJ2-3; D gene ambiguous. V was pared by 0 bases and J by 4 bases, with 8 bases between. CDR3 size: 14 residues. Per the germline V gene, CDR1 is LGHNA and CDR2 is YSLEER. The CDR3 sequence: CASSQDRWPDTQYF. The CDR3 region has the DNA TGCGCCAGCAGCCAAGATAGGTGGCCAGATACGCAGTATTTT.

In this sample, this clonotype turned up many times. The gene calls are TRBV18 and TRBJ2-6; D not resolved. The V gene lost 2 bases and the J gene lost 1 base, with 6 bases spanning the gap. This CDR3 spans 15 amino acids. Germline V CDR1 and CDR2: KGHSH, LQKENI. CDR3 sequence: CASSPEVSGANVLTF. DNA for the CDR3: TGTGCCAGCTCACCAGAGGTTTCTGGGGCCAACGTCCTGACTTTC.

This clonotype came up a few times. The J gene is TRBJ1-6, the V gene TRBV7-8; 8 positions agree with TRBD1. Germline-derived CDR1 and CDR2 are SGHVS and FQNEAQ. The CDR3 is made up of 15 amino acids. V lost 5 bases to trimming and J lost 7 bases; unmatched junction nucleotides: 7. CDR3 in DNA: TGTGCCAGCAGCATGAGACAGGGGTGGAATTCACCCCTCCACTTT. Its protein is CASSMRQGWNSPLHF. Full variable domain (missing parts from reference TRBV7-8 and TRBJ1-6): GAGVSQSPRYKVAKRGQDVALRCDPISGHVSLFWYQQALGQGPEFLTYFQNEAQLDKSGLPSDRFFAERPEGSVSTLKIQRTQQEDSAVYLCASSMRQGWNSPLHFGNGTRLTVT.

The V call is TRBV4-2, the J call TRBJ2-6; weak D call: TRBD2 (7 bases). Trimming left V 5 bases short and J 0 bases short, with 11 bases between. This CDR3 has 16 residues. Germline V CDR1 and CDR2: LGHNA, YNFKEQ. The CDR3 DNA is TGTGCCAGCAGCGGGGGAGGGGGCTCTGGGGCCAACGTCCTGACTTTC. As protein: CASSGGGGSGANVLTF.

This clonotype was counted between two and nine times. V and J are TRBV20-1 and TRBJ1-5; D gene uncertain. CDR1 is DFQATT and CDR2 is SNEGSKA in the germline V gene (reference sequence). Trimming removed 6 bases at V and 9 bases at J, with 15 bases between. The CDR3 is 12 residues long. The CDR3, as DNA: TGCAGTGCCACCCAGGACCGCCGGCCCCAGCATTTT. Translating it yields CSATQDRRPQHF.

J is TRBJ1-5 and V is TRBV2, with D uncertain. Trimming stripped 8 bases from V and 0 bases from J, with 11 bases between. Per germline, CDR1 SNHLY and CDR2 FYNNEI. This CDR3 is 14 amino acids long. The CDR3 sequence: CASSKVDSNQPQHF. The DNA of the CDR3 is TGTGCCAGCTCAAAGGTTGATAGCAATCAGCCCCAGCATTTT.

The V call is TRBV14, the J call TRBJ1-1; 7 bases match TRBD1. The CDR3 consists of 15 residues. Germline CDR1 reads SGHDN; CDR2 reads FVKESK. Losses at the gene ends were 4 bases for V and 4 bases for J; bases not matched to a gene: 9. DNA of the CDR3: TGTGCCAGCAGCCCCGGCAGGGGGAAGGCCACTGAAGCTTTCTTT. Translation: CASSPGRGKATEAFF.

This clonotype came up a few times. The chain combines TRBV6-5 with TRBJ2-7, with 14 bases matching TRBD2. Trimming removed 5 bases from V and 2 bases from J; junction bases left unmatched: 2. Germline-derived CDR1 and CDR2 are MNHEY and SVGAGI. The CDR3 runs to 15 residues. CDR3 DNA: TGTGCCAGCAGTGAGACTAGCGGGGGGGCCTACGAGCAGTACTTC. Translation gives CASSETSGGAYEQYF.

This clonotype occurred many times. V usage is TRBV11-3 and J usage is TRBJ2-1; the match to TRBD1 covers 8 bases. The CDR3 covers 16 residues. CDR1 and CDR2 (germline): SGHNT, YENEEA. The V gene end was trimmed by 1 base and the J gene end by 8 bases; junction bases not matched to a gene: 10. The DNA of the CDR3 is TGTGCCAGCAGCTTAGGCGGATTCACAGGGGGTGATGAGCAGTTCTTC. Translation gives CASSLGGFTGGDEQFF.

The J gene is TRBJ2-3, the V gene TRBV29-1, with 10 bases matching TRBD2. Trimming cost V 7 bases and J 1 base; bases outside gene matches: 8. Germline V gene sequence: CDR1 SQVTM, CDR2 ANQGSEA. The CDR3 sequence is 15 residues long. The CDR3 nucleotides read TGCAGCGCGGAAAGGCTAGCGGGGGGCACAGATACGCAGTATTTT. Translating gives CSAERLAGGTDTQYF.

This clonotype was seen only a few times. The rearrangement joins TRBV2 to TRBJ1-4; 7 bases are a match to TRBD1. This CDR3 has 14 amino acids. Germline lookup yields CDR1 SNHLY and CDR2 FYNNEI. Losses at the gene ends were 6 bases for V and 8 bases for J; bases not matched to a gene: 9. The CDR3 loop reads CASRGQSVGEKLFF. CDR3 DNA: TGTGCCAGCAGGGGACAGTCAGTAGGGGAAAAACTGTTTTTT.

This clonotype turned up a few times. The chain combines TRBV10-3 with TRBJ1-5, with no clear D. Germline V lookup: CDR1 ENHRY, CDR2 SYGVKD. Deletions cut 10 bases from V and 3 bases from J, with 13 bases between. The CDR3 covers 13 residues. This CDR3 reads CATNRDLNQPQHF. The CDR3 region has the DNA TGTGCCACCAACCGGGATCTCAATCAGCCCCAGCATTTT.

This clonotype was detected many times. The rearrangement joins TRBV20-1 to TRBJ2-7; D perhaps matches TRBD2 (5 bases). Germline loops: CDR1 DFQATT, CDR2 SNEGSKA (reference sequence). The CDR3 covers 15 residues. Trimming pared 5 bases from V and 0 bases from J, leaving 17 bases between. DNA for the CDR3: TGCAGTGCTGTCACGGGGAGCTCGGGCTCCTACGAGCAGTACTTC. It translates to CSAVTGSSGSYEQYF.

The rearrangement joins TRBV14 to TRBJ1-1; D is undetermined. The germline CDR1 and CDR2 sequences are SGHDN and FVKESK. The V gene lost 7 bases and the J gene lost 0 bases, with 15 bases spanning the gap. The CDR3 has 15 amino acids. The CDR3 coding sequence is TGTGCCAGCACCAATCAGATTTTGGTGAACACTGAAGCTTTCTTT. Protein sequence: CASTNQILVNTEAFF.

This sequence joins TRBV6-5 and TRBJ1-1; no definite D call. This CDR3 is 13 amino acids long. V lost 3 bases and J 5 bases, leaving 10 bases between the germline ends. CDR1 is MNHEY, CDR2 SVGAGI, per germline. The CDR3 DNA sequence: TGTGCCAGCAGTTATGAGGCTCTGACTGAAGCTTTCTTT. This gives the protein CASSYEALTEAFF.

This clonotype was counted at least ten times. Here the CDR3 DNA reads TGCAGCGTTGACTCCAGCGGGGGCCGAGGGGATACGCAGTATTTT. Translating gives CSVDSSGGRGDTQYF. The chain has TRBV29-1 and TRBJ2-3; 8 nucleotides line up with TRBD2. V lost 3 bases to trimming and J lost 6 bases; unmatched junction nucleotides: 11. Germline values: CDR1 SQVTM, CDR2 ANQGSEA. The CDR3 is 15 residues long.